Listed below are T cell receptor beta chains from one sample, sequenced in a study of cytomegalovirus exposure and HLA in healthy donors. Sequencing used immunoSEQ multiplex PCR; TCRdb keeps in-frame clones, though not all of them. The sample shows about 60,000 clones, 80% to 85% of them seen only once. Material for sequencing was PBMCs. These receptors came from a man in his thirties or forties in good health and CMV-seronegative. Each CDR3 is given with its conserved first and last residue. A D gene is named only where the DNA matches it firmly. Where a row states a size, it is once, few, many or the class of an expanded clone; other rows omit it.

v_gene	abundance	j_gene	d_gene	CDR3nt	CDR3aa
TRBV28	-	TRBJ1-1	-	TGTGCCAGCCGCGTGGGGGGAGGGGCTGAAGCTTTCTTT	CASRVGGGAEAFF
TRBV28	-	TRBJ1-1	-	TGTGCCAGCAGTTTTCCACAGCCGAACACTGAAGCTTTCTTT	CASSFPQPNTEAFF
TRBV10-3	-	TRBJ2-7	TRBD1	TGTGCCATCAGTCGGGACAGCTATGGGGCCTACGAGCAGTACTTC	CAISRDSYGAYEQYF
TRBV18	-	TRBJ1-1	-	TGTGCCAGCTCACCTCAGGGTGTCACTGAAGCTTTCTTT	CASSPQGVTEAFF
TRBV7-2	-	TRBJ2-3	-	TGTGCCAGCAGTCCCCTAGATACGCAGTATTTT	CASSPLDTQYF
TRBV29-1	-	TRBJ2-7	TRBD1	TGCAGCGTCAAACCGGGACAGGGATACGAGCAGTACTTC	CSVKPGQGYEQYF
TRBV9	-	TRBJ1-2	-	TGTGCCAGCAGCGTCGGACAGTTCTCTAACTATGGCTACACCTTC	CASSVGQFSNYGYTF
TRBV4-1	-	TRBJ2-1	TRBD2	TGCGCCAGCAGCCACCCACCCCAGCGGGAGGGCCATGAGCAGTTCTTC	CASSHPPQREGHEQFF
TRBV7-9	-	TRBJ2-1	TRBD1	TGTGCCAGCAGCTACATTAGACTCCGCGGTCAGGGGGAATACAATGAGCAGTTCTTC	CASSYIRLRGQGEYNEQFF
TRBV4-3	once	TRBJ2-7	TRBD2	TGCGCCAGCAGCCAGGTTCTAGCGGGGGCCTACGAGCAGTACTTC	CASSQVLAGAYEQYF
TRBV18	once	TRBJ1-5	TRBD1	TGTGCCAGCTCACCGGTCACGACAGGGTTGGGAACTTCGGGCAATCAGCCCCAGCATTTT	CASSPVTTGLGTSGNQPQHF
TRBV7-9	-	TRBJ1-2	-	TGTGCCAGCAGCTTAGATCCGGCGGCGGGCTACACCTTC	CASSLDPAAGYTF
TRBV4-1	-	TRBJ1-4	-	TGCGCCAGCAGCCAAGTCCCGCAGGGCACTAATGAAAAACTGTTTTTT	CASSQVPQGTNEKLFF
TRBV5-1	once	TRBJ2-5	TRBD1	TGCGCCAGCAGCTGGGGGACAGACCAAGAGACCCAGTACTTC	CASSWGTDQETQYF
TRBV6-6	-	TRBJ1-3	TRBD1	TGTGCCAGCAGCACAACAGGGGGCGAGGGAAACACCATATATTTT	CASSTTGGEGNTIYF
TRBV11-2	-	TRBJ2-6	-	TGTGCCAGCAGTCGACTGCCGAGCTCTGGGGCCAACGTCCTGACTTTC	CASSRLPSSGANVLTF
TRBV7-9	-	TRBJ1-2	-	TGTGCCAGCAGCTCAGCCTATATTGACTATGGCTACACCTTC	CASSSAYIDYGYTF
TRBV5-1	-	TRBJ1-1	TRBD1	TGCGCCAGCAGACGGACAGGGTTGAACACTGAAGCTTTCTTT	CASRRTGLNTEAFF
TRBV28	-	TRBJ1-3	-	TGTGCCAGCTACGCGAGGGCACTGTCTGGAAACACCATATATTTT	CASYARALSGNTIYF
TRBV18	-	TRBJ2-3	TRBD2	TGTGCCAGCTCACCACGGGGACCGGGAGGGCTGGGCACAGATACGCAGTATTTT	CASSPRGPGGLGTDTQYF
TRBV7-9	-	TRBJ1-3	TRBD1	TGTGCCAGCAGCAATAACGGACAGGGCGGGAACACCATATATTTT	CASSNNGQGGNTIYF
TRBV6-5	few	TRBJ1-3	TRBD1	TGTGCCAGCAGCCAGGGGGGAGGTGGAAACACCATATATTTT	CASSQGGGGNTIYF
TRBV4-1	-	TRBJ1-2	TRBD1	TGCGCCAGCAGAGACCCGGGACAGGGGCCGTATGGCTACACCTTC	CASRDPGQGPYGYTF
TRBV5-1	-	TRBJ1-5	TRBD1	TGCGCCAGCAGTCGGACAGGGGAGAAAAATCAGCCCCAGCATTTT	CASSRTGEKNQPQHF
TRBV5-4	-	TRBJ1-2	-	TGTGCCAGCAGCTTGGAGACAGACTATGGCTACACCTTC	CASSLETDYGYTF
TRBV5-1	-	TRBJ2-1	TRBD2	TGCGCCAGCAGTAGCATAGCGGGGGAGGATGAGCAGTTCTTC	CASSSIAGEDEQFF
TRBV18	-	TRBJ2-6	-	TGTGCCAGCTCACGGATGGGGACATCTGGGGCCAACGTCCTGACTTTC	CASSRMGTSGANVLTF
TRBV19	-	TRBJ2-1	TRBD2	TGTGCCAGTAGAGTTAGCGGGACCGATGAGCAGTTCTTC	CASRVSGTDEQFF
TRBV7-9	-	TRBJ2-2	TRBD1	TGTGCCAGCAGTCCCGACAGGGGGCGTTTTACCGGGGAGCTGTTTTTT	CASSPDRGRFTGELFF
TRBV11-2	-	TRBJ1-1	-	TGTGCCAGCAGCCTCCAACAAGATTGGACTGAAGCTTTCTTT	CASSLQQDWTEAFF
TRBV2	-	TRBJ2-7	-	TGTGCCAGCGGAGTTAGTGGCTACGAGCAGTACTTC	CASGVSGYEQYF
TRBV4-3	-	TRBJ2-7	-	TGCGCCAGCAGCCAAGATTACGGGTGGCCCTCCGAGCAGTACTTC	CASSQDYGWPSEQYF
TRBV28	-	TRBJ1-2	-	TGTGCCAGCAGTTTTGACAGCAAGGCGGGCTACACCTTC	CASSFDSKAGYTF
TRBV30	-	TRBJ2-7	TRBD2	TGTGCCTGGAGTGTAGAGGAGCGGGAGGGCCGTTTTACCTACGAGCAGTACTTC	CAWSVEEREGRFTYEQYF
TRBV28	-	TRBJ2-1	TRBD1	TGTGCCAGCAGCCAAACAGGGGCCAATGAGCAGTTCTTC	CASSQTGANEQFF
TRBV2	once	TRBJ1-6	-	TGTGCCAGCACCAGGGGACGAGATTCACCCCTCCACTTT	CASTRGRDSPLHF
TRBV25-1	-	TRBJ1-2	-	TGTGCCAGCAGTGGAGGGACAAGCCTGGACTATGGCTACACCTTC	CASSGGTSLDYGYTF
TRBV27	-	TRBJ2-7	-	TGTGCCAGCAAATTTAGCCGGGGTCCCTACGAGCAGTACTTC	CASKFSRGPYEQYF
TRBV6-1	-	TRBJ1-2	TRBD1	TGTGCCAGCATTGAGGCTACAGGGGGCAGTGGCTACACCTTC	CASIEATGGSGYTF
TRBV23-1	-	TRBJ1-1	-	TGCGCCAGCAGTCAATCGTTCCGGGAGAAAGGGGCGGCCCTCCACACTGAAGCTTTCTTT	CASSQSFREKGAALHTEAFF
TRBV7-9	few	TRBJ2-6	-	TGTGCCAGCAGTTACGGCAGGGGAACTAGGGGGGCCAACGTCCTGACTTTC	CASSYGRGTRGANVLTF
TRBV28	-	TRBJ1-1	-	TGTGCCAGCAGTTTATTCCGGACAGCGAACACTGAAGCTTTCTTT	CASSLFRTANTEAFF
TRBV28	-	TRBJ1-2	TRBD1	TGTGCCAGCAGTTTATCGACAGGGAGTGGCTACACCTTC	CASSLSTGSGYTF
TRBV12-5	-	TRBJ2-5	TRBD2	TGTGCTAGTGGTTTGGTAGTTTGGGTCGACAAGCCGACTAGCGGGAGGCAGGAGACCCAGTACTTC	CASGLVVWVDKPTSGRQETQYF
TRBV5-1	few	TRBJ2-1	TRBD1	TGCGCCAGCAGCTCGGGACAGACCAATGAGCAGTTCTTC	CASSSGQTNEQFF
TRBV7-2	-	TRBJ2-7	TRBD1	TGTGCCAGCAGCTTAGACTGGGACAGCGAGCAGTACTTC	CASSLDWDSEQYF
TRBV30	-	TRBJ2-4	TRBD1	TGTGCCTGGAGCTGGGACAGGGAAACTTTCAAAAACATTCAGTACTTC	CAWSWDRETFKNIQYF
TRBV28	-	TRBJ1-2	-	TGTGCCAGCAGTTTTTTTTCCATAATAAGCGGCTACACCTTC	CASSFFSIISGYTF
TRBV30	-	TRBJ1-2	-	TGTGCCTGGAGCGGGAAAGACAGGACACAGTACTATGGCTACACCTTC	CAWSGKDRTQYYGYTF
TRBV7-5	-	TRBJ1-1	-	TGCGCCAGAAGCTGGACACATACGAACACTGAAGCTTTCTTT	CARSWTHTNTEAFF
TRBV11-2	-	TRBJ2-2	TRBD2	TGTGCCAGCAGAATGACTAGCCCCACCGGGGAGCTGTTTTTT	CASRMTSPTGELFF
TRBV4-3	-	TRBJ1-3	-	TGCGCCAGCAGCCAAGATTTGGGAGCCCTTGACTCTGGAAACACCATATATTTT	CASSQDLGALDSGNTIYF
TRBV14	-	TRBJ1-5	-	TGTGCCAGCAGCCAAGATAAGGGGCGTTATAGCAATCAGCCCCAGCACTTT	CASSQDKGRYSNQPQHF
TRBV28	-	TRBJ1-2	TRBD1	TGTGCCAGCAGTCCCCCAGGACAGGGGGACTTGTATGGCTACACCTTC	CASSPPGQGDLYGYTF
TRBV7-2	-	TRBJ1-4	-	TGTGCCAGCAGCTTCACTGCAACTAATGAAAAACTGTTTTTT	CASSFTATNEKLFF
TRBV5-1	few	TRBJ2-1	-	TGCGCCAGCAGCTTGGCAGGGTTCCAATACAATGAGCAGTTCTTC	CASSLAGFQYNEQFF
TRBV5-6	-	TRBJ1-6	-	TGTGCCAGCAGCTTGGCGGTCAGGTGGTCACCCCTCCACTTT	CASSLAVRWSPLHF
TRBV18	-	TRBJ2-7	TRBD1	TGTGCCAGCTCACCGCCTGACAGGGCGTACGAGCAGTACTTC	CASSPPDRAYEQYF
TRBV10-3	few	TRBJ1-1	-	TGTGCCATCAGTGAGTCTTGGGGCATGAACACTGAAGCTTTCTTT	CAISESWGMNTEAFF
TRBV19	few	TRBJ1-2	TRBD1	TGTGCCAGTAGCTCCCCGGGGACAGCACTCTATGGCTACACCTTC	CASSSPGTALYGYTF